Sequencing of this T cell receptor (beta chain) was carried out in a study of cytomegalovirus exposure and HLA in healthy donors. Study-wide context: Researchers previously reported finding about 110 million unique TCR beta sequences from roughly 180 million T cells. Broader study findings: Data from an earlier analysis indicated that most TCR beta V segments were productive either about 90% or about 30% of the time.

The CDR3 loop spans 14 amino acids. CDR1 and CDR2 from the germline V gene are MNHEY and SVGAGI. Trimming pared 7 bases from V and 3 bases from J, leaving 15 bases between. PCR was performed using 60 Vbeta and 13 Jbeta primers. In the source study's methods: The authors later counted roughly 76 million unique TCR beta chains, roughly 10 million of them shared. Sequencing was performed with immunoSEQ multiplex PCR; in TCRdb, only in-frame clones are kept and a portion is missing. The V and J calls and the clone size are those of that table, but D and trimming were determined from the DNA. Its clone listing holds roughly 60,000 clones. Comment on this clone: What it binds is not known.

The V call is TRBV6-5, the J call TRBJ1-1, with a tentative D call TRBD1 (5 bases). The sequenced material came from PBMCs. The receptor's source is a woman aged 18-30 years in good health and CMV-seronegative. Written as DNA, the CDR3 is TGTGCCAGCAAATTCAACGCAGGGTACACTGAAGCTTTCTTT. It translates to CASKFNAGYTEAFF.